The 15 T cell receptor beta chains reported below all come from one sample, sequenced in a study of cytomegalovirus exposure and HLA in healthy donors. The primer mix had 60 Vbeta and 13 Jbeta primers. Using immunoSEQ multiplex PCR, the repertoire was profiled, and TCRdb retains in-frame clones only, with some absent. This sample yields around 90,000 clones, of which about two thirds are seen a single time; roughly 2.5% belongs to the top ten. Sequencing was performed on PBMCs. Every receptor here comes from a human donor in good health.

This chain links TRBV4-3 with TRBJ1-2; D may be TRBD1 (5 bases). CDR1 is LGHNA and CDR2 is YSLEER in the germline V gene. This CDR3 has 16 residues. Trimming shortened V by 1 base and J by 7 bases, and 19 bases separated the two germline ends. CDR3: CASSQGTRERNVGYTF. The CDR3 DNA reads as TGCGCCAGCAGCCAAGGGACAAGGGAACGGAACGTTGGCTACACCTTC.

DNA for the CDR3: TGTGCCTGGAGTTGGTCGGGGTCGGGCACTGAAGCTTTCTTT. Amino acid sequence: CAWSWSGSGTEAFF. The V call is TRBV30, the J call TRBJ1-1; no clear D gene. The V end was cut by 2 bases, the J end by 4 bases, with 14 bases between. The CDR3 consists of 14 residues. CDR1 and CDR2 (germline): GTSNPN, SVGIG (reference sequence).

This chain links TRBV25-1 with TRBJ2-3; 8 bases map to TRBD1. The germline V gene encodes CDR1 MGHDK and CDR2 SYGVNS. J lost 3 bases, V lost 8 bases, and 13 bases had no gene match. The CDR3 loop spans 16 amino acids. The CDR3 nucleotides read TGTGCCAGCTCTTATCATGACAGGGGTCAAACAGATACGCAGTATTTT. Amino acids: CASSYHDRGQTDTQYF.

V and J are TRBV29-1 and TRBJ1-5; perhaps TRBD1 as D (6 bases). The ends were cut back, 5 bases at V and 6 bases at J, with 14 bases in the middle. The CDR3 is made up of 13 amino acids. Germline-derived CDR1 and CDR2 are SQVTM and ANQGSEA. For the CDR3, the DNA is TGCAGCGTTTCCTTGGGGGCGAGTCAGCCCCAGCATTTT. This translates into CSVSLGASQPQHF.

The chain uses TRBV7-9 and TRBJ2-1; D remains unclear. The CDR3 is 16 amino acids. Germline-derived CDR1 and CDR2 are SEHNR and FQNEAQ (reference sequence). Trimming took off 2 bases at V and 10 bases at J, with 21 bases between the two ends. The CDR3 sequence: CASSLQHRTQPIEQFF. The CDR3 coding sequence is TGTGCCAGCAGCTTACAACACAGAACACAACCCATCGAGCAGTTCTTC.

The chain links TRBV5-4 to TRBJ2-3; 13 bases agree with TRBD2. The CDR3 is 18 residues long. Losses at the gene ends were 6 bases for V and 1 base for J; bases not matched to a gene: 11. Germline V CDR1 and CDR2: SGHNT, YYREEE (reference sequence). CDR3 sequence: CASMPATSGGTRTDTQYF. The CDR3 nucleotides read TGTGCCAGCATGCCTGCGACTAGCGGGGGGACCCGCACAGATACGCAGTATTTT.

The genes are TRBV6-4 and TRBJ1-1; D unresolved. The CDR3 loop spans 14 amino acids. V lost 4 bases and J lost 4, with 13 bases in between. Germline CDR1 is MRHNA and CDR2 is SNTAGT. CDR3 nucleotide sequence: TGTGCCAGCAGTGTCCGTAGTAGTGGCACTGAAGCTTTCTTT. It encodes CASSVRSSGTEAFF.

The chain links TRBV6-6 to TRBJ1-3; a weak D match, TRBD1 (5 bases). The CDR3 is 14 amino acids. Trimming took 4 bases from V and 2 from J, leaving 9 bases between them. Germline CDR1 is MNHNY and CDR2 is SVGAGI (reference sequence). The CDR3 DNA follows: TGTGCCAGCAGTTCCACGGGGGCTGGAAACACCATATATTTT. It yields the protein CASSSTGAGNTIYF.

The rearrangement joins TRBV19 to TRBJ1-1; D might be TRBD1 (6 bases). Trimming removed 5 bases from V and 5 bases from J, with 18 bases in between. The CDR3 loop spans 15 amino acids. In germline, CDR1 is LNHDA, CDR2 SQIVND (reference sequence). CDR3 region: CASSPPQGIWTEAFF. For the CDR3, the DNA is TGTGCCAGTAGTCCCCCACAGGGAATTTGGACTGAAGCTTTCTTT. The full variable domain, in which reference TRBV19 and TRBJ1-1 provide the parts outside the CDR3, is DGGITQSPKYLFRKEGQNVTLSCEQNLNHDAMYWYRQDPGQGLRLIYYSQIVNDFQKGDIAEGYSVSREKKESFPLTVTSAQKNPTAFYLCASSPPQGIWTEAFFGQGTRLTVV.

The CDR3 is CASNIGTGIYNEQFF. The CDR3 bases are TGTGCCAGCAACATTGGGACAGGGATCTACAATGAGCAGTTCTTC. V gene TRBV11-3 combines with J gene TRBJ2-1; 9 bases are shared with TRBD1. The CDR3 is 15 residues long. V lost 7 bases to trimming and J lost 3 bases; unmatched junction nucleotides: 7. Per germline, CDR1 SGHNT and CDR2 YENEEA.

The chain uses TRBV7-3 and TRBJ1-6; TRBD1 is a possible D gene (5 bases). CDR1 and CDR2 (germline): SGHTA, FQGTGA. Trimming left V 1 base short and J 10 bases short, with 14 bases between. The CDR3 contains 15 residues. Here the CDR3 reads CASSLRVEGNSPLHF. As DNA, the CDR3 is TGTGCCAGCAGCTTAAGGGTGGAGGGGAACTCACCCCTCCACTTT.

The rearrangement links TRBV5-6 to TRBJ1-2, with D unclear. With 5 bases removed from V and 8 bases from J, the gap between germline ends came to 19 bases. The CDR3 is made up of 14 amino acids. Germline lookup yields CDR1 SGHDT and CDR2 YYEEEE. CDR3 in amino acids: CASSPLGNVIGYTF. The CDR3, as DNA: TGTGCCAGCAGTCCGCTGGGCAACGTAATAGGCTACACCTTC.

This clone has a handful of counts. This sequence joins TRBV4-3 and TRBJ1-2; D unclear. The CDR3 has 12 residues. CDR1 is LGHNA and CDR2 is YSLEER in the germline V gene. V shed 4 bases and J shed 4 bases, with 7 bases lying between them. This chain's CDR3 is CASSRGVYGYTF. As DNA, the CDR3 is TGCGCCAGCAGCCGAGGAGTCTATGGCTACACCTTC.

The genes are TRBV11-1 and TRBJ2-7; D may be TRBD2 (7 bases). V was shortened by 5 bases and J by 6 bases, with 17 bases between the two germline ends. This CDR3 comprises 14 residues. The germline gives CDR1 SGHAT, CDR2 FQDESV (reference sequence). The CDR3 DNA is TGTGCCAGCAGCCCCGGGGGGCTGAGCGTCGAGCAGTACTTC. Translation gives CASSPGGLSVEQYF.

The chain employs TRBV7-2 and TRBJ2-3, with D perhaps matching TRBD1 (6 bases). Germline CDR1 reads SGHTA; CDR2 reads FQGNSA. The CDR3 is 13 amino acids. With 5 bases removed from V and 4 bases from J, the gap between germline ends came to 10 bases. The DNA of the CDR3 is TGTGCCAGCAGCGCACAGGGACCAGATACGCAGTATTTT. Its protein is CASSAQGPDTQYF.